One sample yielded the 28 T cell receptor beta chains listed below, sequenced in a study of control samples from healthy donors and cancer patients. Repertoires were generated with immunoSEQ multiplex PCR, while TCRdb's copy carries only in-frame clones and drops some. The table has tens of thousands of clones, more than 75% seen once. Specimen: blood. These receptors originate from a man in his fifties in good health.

The CDR3 is CASSYKQVFRTEAFF. In DNA form, the CDR3 reads TGTGCCAGCAGTTATAAACAGGTCTTTAGGACTGAAGCTTTCTTT. The chain recombines TRBV27 with TRBJ1-1; D is perhaps TRBD1 (5 bases). The CDR3 length is 15 residues. Germline V gene sequence: CDR1 MNHEY, CDR2 SMNVEV (reference sequence). V dropped 4 bases and J dropped 5 bases, with 17 bases sitting between them.

The CDR3 DNA is TGCGCCAGCAGCAAGGCAAGCTCTGGAAACACCATATATTTT. Amino acids: CASSKASSGNTIYF. The gene calls are TRBV5-1 and TRBJ1-3, with D uncertain. Germline V gene data show CDR1 as SGHRS and CDR2 as YFSETQ. V lost 4 bases, J lost 0 bases, and 8 bases lay in between. The CDR3 has 14 amino acids. Full variable domain (remainder filled in from reference TRBV5-1 and TRBJ1-3): KAGVTQTPRYLIKTRGQQVTLSCSPISGHRSVSWYQQTPGQGLQFLFEYFSETQRNKGNFPGRFSGRQFSNSRSEMNVSTLELGDSALYLCASSKASSGNTIYFGEGSWLTVV.

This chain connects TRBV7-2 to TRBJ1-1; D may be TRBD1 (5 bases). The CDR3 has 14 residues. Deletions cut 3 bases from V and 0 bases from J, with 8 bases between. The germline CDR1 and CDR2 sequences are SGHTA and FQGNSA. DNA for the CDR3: TGTGCCAGCAGCTTCGGGGGGGTGAACACTGAAGCTTTCTTT. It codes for CASSFGGVNTEAFF.

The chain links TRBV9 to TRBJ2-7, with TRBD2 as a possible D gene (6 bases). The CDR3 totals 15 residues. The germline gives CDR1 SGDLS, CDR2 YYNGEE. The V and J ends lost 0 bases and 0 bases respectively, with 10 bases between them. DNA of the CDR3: TGTGCCAGCAGCGTAGGGGCTAGCGTCTCCTACGAGCAGTACTTC. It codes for CASSVGASVSYEQYF.

CDR3: CASSLVGTGGYGYTF. In nucleotides, the CDR3 is TGTGCCAGCAGCTTAGTAGGGACAGGGGGCTATGGCTACACCTTC. This chain links TRBV7-2 with TRBJ1-2; 11 bases match TRBD1. The V and J ends lost 1 base and 4 bases, in that order; junction bases with no gene match: 2. Germline V lookup: CDR1 SGHTA, CDR2 FQGNSA. The CDR3 length is 15 residues.

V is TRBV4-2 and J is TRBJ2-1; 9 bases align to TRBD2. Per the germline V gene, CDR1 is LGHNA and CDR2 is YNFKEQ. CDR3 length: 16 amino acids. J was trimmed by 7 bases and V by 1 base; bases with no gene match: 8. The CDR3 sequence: CASSQGLRGGDNEQFF. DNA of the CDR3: TGTGCCAGCAGCCAAGGGTTGCGGGGGGGCGATAATGAGCAGTTCTTC.

CDR3 protein: CASNRQVNQPQHF. Written as DNA, the CDR3 is TGTGCCAGCAACCGACAGGTTAATCAGCCCCAGCATTTT. The chain recombines TRBV7-2 with TRBJ1-5; D perhaps matches TRBD1 (6 bases). The germline V gene encodes CDR1 SGHTA and CDR2 FQGNSA. This CDR3 contains 13 residues. Trimming removed 7 bases from V and 4 bases from J, with 11 bases in between.

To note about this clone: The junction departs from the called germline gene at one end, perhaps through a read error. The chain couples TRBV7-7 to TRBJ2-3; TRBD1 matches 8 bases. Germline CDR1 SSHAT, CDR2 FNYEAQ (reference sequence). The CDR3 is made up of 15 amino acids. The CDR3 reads CASSRGQGSTDTQYF. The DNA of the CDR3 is TGTGCTAGCAGCCGCGGACAGGGATCCACAGATACGCAGTATTTT. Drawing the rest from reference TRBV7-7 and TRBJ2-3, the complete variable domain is GAGVSQSPRYKVTKRGQDVTLRCDPISSHATLYWYQQALGQGPEFLTYFNYEAQPDKSGLPSDRFSAERPEGSISTLTIQRTEQRDSAMYRCASSRGQGSTDTQYFGPGTRLTVL.

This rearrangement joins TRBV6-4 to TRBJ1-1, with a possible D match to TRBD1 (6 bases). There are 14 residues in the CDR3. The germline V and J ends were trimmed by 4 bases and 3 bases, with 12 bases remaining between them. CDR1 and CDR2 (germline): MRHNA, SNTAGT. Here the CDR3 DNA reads TGTGCCAGCAGTGTCCGGAGGGGGGACACTGAAGCTTTCTTT. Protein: CASSVRRGDTEAFF.

The CDR3 coding sequence is TGTGCCAGTAGTGACTTCCAAAAGTACTATGGCTACACCTTC. This sequence encodes CASSDFQKYYGYTF. The chain couples TRBV19 to TRBJ1-2; D is unclear. The germline V gene encodes CDR1 LNHDA and CDR2 SQIVND (reference sequence). This CDR3 region has 14 residues. V was clipped by 5 bases and J by 3 bases, with 13 bases between them.

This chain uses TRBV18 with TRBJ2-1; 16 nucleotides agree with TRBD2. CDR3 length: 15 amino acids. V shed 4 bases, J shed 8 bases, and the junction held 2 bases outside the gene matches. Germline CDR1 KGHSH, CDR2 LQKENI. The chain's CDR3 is CASSRGLAGGDEQFF. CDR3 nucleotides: TGTGCCAGCTCACGGGGACTAGCGGGAGGGGATGAGCAGTTCTTC.

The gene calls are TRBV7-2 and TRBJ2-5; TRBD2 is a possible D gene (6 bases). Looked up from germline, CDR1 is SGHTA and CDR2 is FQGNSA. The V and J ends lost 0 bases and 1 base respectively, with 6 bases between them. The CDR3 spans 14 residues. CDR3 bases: TGTGCCAGCAGCTTAGCTAGCGGCCAAGAGACCCAGTACTTC. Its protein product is CASSLASGQETQYF.

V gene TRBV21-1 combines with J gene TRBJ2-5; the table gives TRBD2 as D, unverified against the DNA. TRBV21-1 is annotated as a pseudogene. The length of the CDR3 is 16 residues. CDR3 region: CASSKAGDSLWETQYF. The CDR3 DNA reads TGTGCCAGCAGCAAAGCGGGGGACTCCCTTTGGGAGACCCAGTACTTC.

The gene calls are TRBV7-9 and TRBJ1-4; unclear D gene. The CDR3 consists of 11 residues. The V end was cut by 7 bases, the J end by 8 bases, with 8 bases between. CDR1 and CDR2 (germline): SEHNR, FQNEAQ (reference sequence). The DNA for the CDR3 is TGTGCCAGCATTAGGCGCGAAAAACTGTTTTTT. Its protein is CASIRREKLFF.

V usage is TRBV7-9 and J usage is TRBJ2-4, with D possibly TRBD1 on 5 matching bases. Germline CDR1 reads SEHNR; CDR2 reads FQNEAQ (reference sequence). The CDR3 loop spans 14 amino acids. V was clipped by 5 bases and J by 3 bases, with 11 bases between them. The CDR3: CASSRRQSKNIQYF. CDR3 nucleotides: TGTGCCAGCAGCCGTAGACAGAGCAAAAACATTCAGTACTTC.

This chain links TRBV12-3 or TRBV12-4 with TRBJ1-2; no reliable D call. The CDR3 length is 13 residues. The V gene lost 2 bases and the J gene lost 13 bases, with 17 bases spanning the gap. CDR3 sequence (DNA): TGTGCCAGCAGTTTATCGTTTTACGGCTCCTCCACCTTC. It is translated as CASSLSFYGSSTF.

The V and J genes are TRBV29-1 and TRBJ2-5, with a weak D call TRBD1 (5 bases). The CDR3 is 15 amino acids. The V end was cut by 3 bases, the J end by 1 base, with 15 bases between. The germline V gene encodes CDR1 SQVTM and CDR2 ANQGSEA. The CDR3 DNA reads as TGCAGCGTTGACCCAATGGGGCAGCTCCAAGAGACCCAGTACTTC. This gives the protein CSVDPMGQLQETQYF.

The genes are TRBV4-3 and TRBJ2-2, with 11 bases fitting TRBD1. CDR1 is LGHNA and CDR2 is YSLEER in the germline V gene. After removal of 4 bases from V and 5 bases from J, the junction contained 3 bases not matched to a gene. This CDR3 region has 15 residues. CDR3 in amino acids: CASSPGTGGTGELFF. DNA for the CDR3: TGCGCCAGCAGCCCCGGGACAGGGGGTACCGGGGAGCTGTTTTTT.

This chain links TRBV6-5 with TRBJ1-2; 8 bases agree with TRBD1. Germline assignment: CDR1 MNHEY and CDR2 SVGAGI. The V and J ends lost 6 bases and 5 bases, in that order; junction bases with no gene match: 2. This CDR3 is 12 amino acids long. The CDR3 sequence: CASRGQDYGYTF. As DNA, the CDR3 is TGTGCCAGCAGGGGACAGGATTATGGCTACACCTTC.

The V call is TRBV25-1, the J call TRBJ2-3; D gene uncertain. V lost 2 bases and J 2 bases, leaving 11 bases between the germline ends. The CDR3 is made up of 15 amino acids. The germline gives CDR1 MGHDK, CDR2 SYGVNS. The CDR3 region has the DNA TGTGCCAGCAGTGAACCTGGGAAGTTCACAGATACGCAGTATTTT. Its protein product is CASSEPGKFTDTQYF.

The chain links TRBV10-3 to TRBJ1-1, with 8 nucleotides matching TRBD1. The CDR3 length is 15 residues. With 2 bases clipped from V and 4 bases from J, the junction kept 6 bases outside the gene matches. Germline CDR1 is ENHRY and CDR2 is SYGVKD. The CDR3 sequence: CAISEDRGPATEAFF. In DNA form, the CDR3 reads TGTGCCATCAGTGAGGACAGGGGCCCCGCCACTGAAGCTTTCTTT.

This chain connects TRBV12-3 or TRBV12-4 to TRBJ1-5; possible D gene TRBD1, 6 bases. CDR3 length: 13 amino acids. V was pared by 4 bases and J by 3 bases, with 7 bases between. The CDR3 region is CASSWDNNQPQHF. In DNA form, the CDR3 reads TGTGCCAGCAGTTGGGACAACAATCAGCCCCAGCATTTT.

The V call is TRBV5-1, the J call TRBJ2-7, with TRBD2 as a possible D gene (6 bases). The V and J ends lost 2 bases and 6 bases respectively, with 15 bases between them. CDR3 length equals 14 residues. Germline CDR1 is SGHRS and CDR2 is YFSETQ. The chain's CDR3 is CASSFYRGSAEQYF. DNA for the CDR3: TGCGCCAGCAGCTTCTACCGGGGGTCGGCCGAGCAGTACTTC. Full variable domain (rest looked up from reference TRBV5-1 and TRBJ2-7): KAGVTQTPRYLIKTRGQQVTLSCSPISGHRSVSWYQQTPGQGLQFLFEYFSETQRNKGNFPGRFSGRQFSNSRSEMNVSTLELGDSALYLCASSFYRGSAEQYFGPGTRLTVT.

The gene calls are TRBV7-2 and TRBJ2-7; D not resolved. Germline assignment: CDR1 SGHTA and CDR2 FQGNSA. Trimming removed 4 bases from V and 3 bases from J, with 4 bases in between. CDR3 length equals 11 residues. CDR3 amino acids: CASSSYYEQYF. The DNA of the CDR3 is TGTGCCAGCAGCTCCTACTACGAGCAGTACTTC.

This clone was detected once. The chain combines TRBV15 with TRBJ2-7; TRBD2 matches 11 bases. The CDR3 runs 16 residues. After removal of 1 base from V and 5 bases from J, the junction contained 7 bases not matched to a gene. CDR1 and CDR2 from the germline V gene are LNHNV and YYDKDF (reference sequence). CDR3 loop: CATSRGGLAGGNEQYV. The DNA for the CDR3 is TGTGCCACCAGCAGAGGTGGACTAGCGGGTGGAAACGAGCAGTACGTC.

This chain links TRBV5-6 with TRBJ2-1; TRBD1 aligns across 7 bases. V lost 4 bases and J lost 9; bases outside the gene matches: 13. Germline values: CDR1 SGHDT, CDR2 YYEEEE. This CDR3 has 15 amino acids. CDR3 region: CASSQTGSRGVEQFF. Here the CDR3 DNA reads TGTGCCAGCAGCCAGACAGGGTCCCGGGGTGTTGAGCAGTTCTTC.

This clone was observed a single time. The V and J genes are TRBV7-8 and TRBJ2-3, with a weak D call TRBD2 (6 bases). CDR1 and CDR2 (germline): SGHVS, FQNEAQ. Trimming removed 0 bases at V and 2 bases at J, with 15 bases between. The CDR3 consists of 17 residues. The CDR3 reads CASSLAEGPGATDTQYF. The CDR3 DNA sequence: TGTGCCAGCAGCTTAGCGGAGGGGCCGGGAGCCACAGATACGCAGTATTTT.

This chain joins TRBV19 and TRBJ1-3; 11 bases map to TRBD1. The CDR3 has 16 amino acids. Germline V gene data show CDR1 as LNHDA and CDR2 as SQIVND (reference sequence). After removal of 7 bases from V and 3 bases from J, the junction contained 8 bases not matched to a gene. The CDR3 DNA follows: TGTGCCAGTACCCCAGGACAGGGGGCTTTTGGAAACACCATATATTTT. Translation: CASTPGQGAFGNTIYF.